The next 7 T cell receptor beta chains were all read from a single sample in a study of CD8 T cells in ankylosing spondylitis. From the 5' RACE reads, TCRdb called clonotypes with MiXCR, one entry per CDR3 protein. The profile shows around 180,000 distinct CDR3 sequences, 18% of them singletons. The sample comprised blood, either unsorted or a sorted T cell fraction (not recorded which). The receptors originated from a male donor between 10 and 30 years old with ankylosing spondylitis or in good health (not recorded which).

Many counts were recorded for this clonotype. The V call is TRBV29-1, the J call TRBJ2-1; 13 positions match TRBD2. Germline V CDR1 and CDR2: SQVTM, ANQGSEA. V gave up 4 bases and J gave up 9 bases; unmatched junction bases: 9. The CDR3 is made up of 15 amino acids. CDR3: CSVGGLAGVLGEQFF. For the CDR3, the DNA is TGCAGCGTTGGCGGACTAGCGGGAGTGTTGGGTGAGCAGTTCTTC.

The chain's CDR3 is CASSLFPGSREQFF. In DNA form, the CDR3 reads TGTGCCAGCAGTTTATTCCCCGGGTCGAGAGAGCAGTTCTTC. J is TRBJ2-1 and V is TRBV27; D is unclear. This CDR3 is built from 14 residues. The V end lost 1 base, the J end lost 10 bases, and 14 bases lay between the germline ends. The germline CDR1 and CDR2 sequences are MNHEY and SMNVEV (reference sequence).

Ten or more counts support this clonotype. The chain employs TRBV29-1 and TRBJ2-3; 8 nucleotides agree with TRBD2. CDR3 length: 14 residues. The germline gives CDR1 SQVTM, CDR2 ANQGSEA. Trimming removed 7 bases from V and 0 bases from J; junction bases left unmatched: 6. For the CDR3, the DNA is TGCAGCGGCCTGGGACTAGGTAGCACAGATACGCAGTATTTT. Residues: CSGLGLGSTDTQYF.

In its sample, this clonotype was seen many times. The J gene is TRBJ2-5, the V gene TRBV29-1; 7 nucleotides agree with TRBD1. This CDR3 has 15 amino acids. The trim removed 6 bases at V and 3 bases at J, leaving 13 bases unmatched. CDR1 and CDR2 from the germline V gene are SQVTM and ANQGSEA. The CDR3 region is CSVNPGQTRKETQYF. The CDR3 DNA sequence: TGCAGCGTCAATCCGGGACAGACAAGAAAAGAGACCCAGTACTTC.

The chain carries TRBV19 and TRBJ2-2; 11 nucleotides agree with TRBD2. With V trimmed by 5 bases and J by 0 bases, 5 bases remained unmatched. CDR1 and CDR2 (germline): LNHDA, SQIVND (reference sequence). The CDR3 sequence is 17 residues long. The CDR3 DNA reads TGTGCCAGTAGTGCCGAGACTAGCGGGGCGAACACCGGGGAGCTGTTTTTT. Protein: CASSAETSGANTGELFF.

This clonotype was seen at least ten times. This sequence joins TRBV27 and TRBJ2-5; D may be TRBD2 (6 bases). This CDR3 comprises 13 residues. Germline V gene lookup returns CDR1 MNHEY and CDR2 SMNVEV (reference sequence). V was pared by 5 bases and J by 4 bases, with 11 bases between. The CDR3, as DNA: TGTGCCAGCAGTGGGGGGAGGAGAGAGACCCAGTACTTC. Translated: CASSGGRRETQYF.

This clonotype has at least ten counts. The rearrangement links TRBV12-3 or TRBV12-4 to TRBJ2-3, with 10 bases that match TRBD1. J gave up 3 bases and V 7 bases, and 7 bases lay outside the gene matches. The CDR3 runs to 15 residues. The CDR3 is CASTLGQGGTDTQYF. The CDR3 DNA reads as TGTGCCAGCACCCTAGGACAGGGGGGGACAGATACGCAGTATTTT.